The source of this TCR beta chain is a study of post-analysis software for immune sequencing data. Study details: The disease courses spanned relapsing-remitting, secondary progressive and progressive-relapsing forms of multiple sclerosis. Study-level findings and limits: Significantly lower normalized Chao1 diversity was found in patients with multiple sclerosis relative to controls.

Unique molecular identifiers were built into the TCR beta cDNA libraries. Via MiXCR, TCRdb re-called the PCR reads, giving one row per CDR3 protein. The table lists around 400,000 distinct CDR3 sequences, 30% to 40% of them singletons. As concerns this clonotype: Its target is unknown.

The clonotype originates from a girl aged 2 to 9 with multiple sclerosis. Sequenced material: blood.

CDR3 bases: TGTGCCAGCAGCGTCCGTGGGTGGGGGGCGGACACAGATACGCAGTATTTT. It is translated as CASSVRGWGADTDTQYF. V gene TRBV7-3 combines with J gene TRBJ2-3, with D possibly called TRBD1 or TRBD2 (6 bases each). The V end lost 5 bases, the J end lost 2 bases, and 20 bases lay between the germline ends. The CDR3 runs 17 residues. Per germline, CDR1 SGHTA and CDR2 FQGTGA.